What follows describes a single TCR beta chain. This clonotype occurred many times. The antigen it recognizes is unknown. No base-level quality is on record; no much larger clone is a single base apart. The data were obtained in a study of CD8 T cells in ankylosing spondylitis (dated by TCRdb to between 2016 and 2019). About the study as a whole: The study set out to find disease-linked TCR variants by profiling T cell receptor beta repertoires in ankylosing spondylitis patients and healthy donors. The whole study cohort included under 140 healthy donors and 20 to 30 ankylosing spondylitis patients. Peripheral blood was sampled, and synovial fluid was additionally collected from ankylosing spondylitis patients.

Sequencing relied on an Illumina MiSeq. Quantitative 5'-RACE with molecular barcodes was used to prepare TCR beta libraries. The published analysis was carried out like this. A new computational method, built on a probabilistic model of VDJ rearrangement, was used to identify disease-linked TCR variants. The public sequencing data were trimmed at Q25 with fastp and processed into clonotypes with MiXCR by TCRdb, which kept only in-frame beta chains. CDR3 protein sequences are deduplicated, and each keeps its most common genes and DNA. The V and J calls and clone size come from TCRdb's table, not from the authors' own analysis. The sample data list approximately 25,000 distinct CDR3 sequences, and roughly 7.9% of these were observed just once. The ten largest clonotypes hold around 30% of the sample. The paper as a whole reports these results and caveats: According to the report, matched synovial fluid samples from ankylosing spondylitis patients were significantly enriched for the disease-linked clones. Some TCR beta motif variants had previously been reported in synovial fluid and blood of reactive arthritis patients, which suggested common disease-initiation mechanisms. A TCR beta motif made up of several highly homologous amino acid variants appeared to be characteristic of blood from ankylosing spondylitis patients. In peripheral blood, the disease-linked clones were found at relatively low frequencies and had a CD8+ phenotype.

The germline V gene supplies CDR1 MDHEN and CDR2 SYDVKM. Its CDR3 holds 15 amino acids, cysteine through phenylalanine. The sequence is cut down to CDR3 DNA, 45 bases in frame from base 1. V is reduced by 3 bases and J by 2 bases, leaving a spacing of 12 bases between them. The sequenced sample consisted of blood. The chain was built from TRBV28 and TRBJ2-3; the D segment could be TRBD1, given 6 matching bases. The receptor was derived from a male donor with ankylosing spondylitis or in good health (not recorded which). Read as DNA, the sequence is TGTGCCAGCAGTTTCCGGACAGACAACACAGATACGCAGTATTTT. It codes for CASSFRTDNTDTQYF. Supplemented by the reference TRBV28 and TRBJ2-3 proteins around the CDR3, the complete variable domain is DVKVTQSSRYLVKRTGEKVFLECVQDMDHENMFWYRQDPGLGLRLIYFSYDVKMKEKGDIPEGYSVSREKKERFSLILESASTNQTSMYLCASSFRTDNTDTQYFGPGTRLTVL.